This TCR beta chain came from a study of OX40 agonist ivuxolimab in advanced cancers. Study summary: Past anti-PD-1, anti-PD-L1 or anti-CTLA-4 therapy was accepted, and approximately 37% had received some.

Germline CDR1 reads MNHEY; CDR2 reads SVGAGI. There are 15 residues in the CDR3. V was trimmed by 7 bases and J by 0 bases, leaving 13 bases between them. The method was immunoSEQ multiplex PCR; TCRdb's version includes in-frame clones alone and lacks a portion of them. Counted here are approximately 47,000 clones, roughly three quarters occurring once; the ten biggest clones make up around 7.9%. Sequenced material: CD4+ or CD8+ T cells sorted from blood, taken in a trial of the OX40 agonist ivuxolimab. This chain uses TRBV6-5 with TRBJ2-1; D call uncertain. This TCR came from an adult with an advanced solid tumor such as melanoma, head and neck, liver or kidney cancer. For the CDR3, the DNA is TGTGCCAGCACTCTTAGCTCCGGCTCCTACAATGAGCAGTTCTTC. Translated: CASTLSSGSYNEQFF.